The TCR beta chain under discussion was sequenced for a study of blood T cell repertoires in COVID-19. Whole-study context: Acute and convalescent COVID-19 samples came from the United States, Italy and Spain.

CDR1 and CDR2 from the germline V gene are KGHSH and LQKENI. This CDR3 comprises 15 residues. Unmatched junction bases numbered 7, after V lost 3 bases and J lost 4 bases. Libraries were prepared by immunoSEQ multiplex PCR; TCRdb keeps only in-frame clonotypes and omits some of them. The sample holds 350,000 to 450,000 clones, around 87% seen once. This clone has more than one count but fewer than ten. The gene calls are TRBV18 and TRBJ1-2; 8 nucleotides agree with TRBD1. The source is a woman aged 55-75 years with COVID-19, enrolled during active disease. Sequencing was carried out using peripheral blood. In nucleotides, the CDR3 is TGTGCCAGCTCACCCCTAGACAGGGGTCCCTATGGCTACACCTTC. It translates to CASSPLDRGPYGYTF. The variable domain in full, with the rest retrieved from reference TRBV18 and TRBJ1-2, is NAGVMQNPRHLVRRRGQEARLRCSPMKGHSHVYWYRQLPEEGLKFMVYLQKENIIDESGMPKERFSAEFPKEGPSILRIQQVVRGDSAAYFCASSPLDRGPYGYTFGSGTRLTVV.